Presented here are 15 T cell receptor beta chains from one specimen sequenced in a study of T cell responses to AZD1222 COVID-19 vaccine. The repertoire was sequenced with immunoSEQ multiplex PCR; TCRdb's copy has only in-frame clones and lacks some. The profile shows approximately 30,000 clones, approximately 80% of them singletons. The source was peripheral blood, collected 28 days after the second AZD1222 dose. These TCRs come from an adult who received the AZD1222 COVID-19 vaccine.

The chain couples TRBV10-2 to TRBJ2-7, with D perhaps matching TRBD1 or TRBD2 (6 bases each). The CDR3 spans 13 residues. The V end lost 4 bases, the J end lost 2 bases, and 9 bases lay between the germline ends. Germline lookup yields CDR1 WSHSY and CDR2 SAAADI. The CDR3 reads CASSAGAAYEQYF. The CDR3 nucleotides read TGCGCCAGCAGTGCGGGGGCCGCCTACGAGCAGTACTTC.

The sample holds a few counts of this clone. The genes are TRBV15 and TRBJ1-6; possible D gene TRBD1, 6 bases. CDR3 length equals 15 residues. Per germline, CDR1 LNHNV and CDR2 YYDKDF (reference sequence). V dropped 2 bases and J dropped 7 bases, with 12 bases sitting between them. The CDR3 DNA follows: TGTGCCACCAGCAGAAGACAGGTTCTCAATTCACCCCTCCACTTT. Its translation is CATSRRQVLNSPLHF. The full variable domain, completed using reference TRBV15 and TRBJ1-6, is DAMVIQNPRYQVTQFGKPVTLSCSQTLNHNVMYWYQQKSSQAPKLLFHYYDKDFNNEADTPDNFQSRRPNTSFCFLDIRSPGLGDTAMYLCATSRRQVLNSPLHFGNGTRLTVT.

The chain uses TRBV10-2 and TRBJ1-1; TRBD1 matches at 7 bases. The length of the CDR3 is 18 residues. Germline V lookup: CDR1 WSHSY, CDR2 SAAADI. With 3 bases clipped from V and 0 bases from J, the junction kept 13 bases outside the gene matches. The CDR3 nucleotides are TGCGCCAGCAGTGATCCTGGCCTCAGGGGGAAAGTGAACACTGAAGCTTTCTTT. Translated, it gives CASSDPGLRGKVNTEAFF.

CDR3 bases: TGTGCCAGCAGTGGAGTTATGAACACTGAAGCTTTCTTT. As protein: CASSGVMNTEAFF. The V gene is TRBV2, the J gene TRBJ1-1; D call uncertain. The germline V gene encodes CDR1 SNHLY and CDR2 FYNNEI. Trimming removed 4 bases from V and 0 bases from J, with 6 bases in between. There are 13 residues in the CDR3.

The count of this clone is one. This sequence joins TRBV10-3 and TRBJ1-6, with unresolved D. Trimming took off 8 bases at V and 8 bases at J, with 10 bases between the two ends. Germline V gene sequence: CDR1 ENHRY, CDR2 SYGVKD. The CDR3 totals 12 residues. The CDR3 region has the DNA TGTGCCATCGGTTCATTGGATTCACCCCTCCACTTT. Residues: CAIGSLDSPLHF.

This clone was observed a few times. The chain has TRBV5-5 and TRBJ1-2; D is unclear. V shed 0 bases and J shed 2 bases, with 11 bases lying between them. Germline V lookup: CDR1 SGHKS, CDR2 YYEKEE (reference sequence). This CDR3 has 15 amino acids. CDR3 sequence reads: CASSLESRANYGYTF. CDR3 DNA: TGTGCCAGCAGCTTGGAGAGCCGGGCGAACTATGGCTACACCTTC.

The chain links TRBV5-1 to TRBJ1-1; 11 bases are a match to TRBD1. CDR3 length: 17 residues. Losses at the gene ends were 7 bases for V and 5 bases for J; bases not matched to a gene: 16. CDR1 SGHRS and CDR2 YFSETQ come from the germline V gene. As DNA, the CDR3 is TGCGCCAGCGCTCCCTCTTGGACAGGGGGCGATCTAACTGAAGCTTTCTTT. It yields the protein CASAPSWTGGDLTEAFF. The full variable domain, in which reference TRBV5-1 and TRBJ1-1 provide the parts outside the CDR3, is KAGVTQTPRYLIKTRGQQVTLSCSPISGHRSVSWYQQTPGQGLQFLFEYFSETQRNKGNFPGRFSGRQFSNSRSEMNVSTLELGDSALYLCASAPSWTGGDLTEAFFGQGTRLTVV.

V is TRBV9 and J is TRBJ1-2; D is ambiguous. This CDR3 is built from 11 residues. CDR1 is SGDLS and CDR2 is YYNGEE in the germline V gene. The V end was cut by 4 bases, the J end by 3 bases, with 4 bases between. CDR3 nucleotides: TGTGCCAGCAGCAGAGACTATGGCTACACCTTC. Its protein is CASSRDYGYTF. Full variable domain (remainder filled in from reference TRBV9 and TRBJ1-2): DSGVTQTPKHLITATGQRVTLRCSPRSGDLSVYWYQQSLDQGLQFLIQYYNGEERAKGNILERFSAQQFPDLHSELNLSSLELGDSALYFCASSRDYGYTFGSGTRLTVV.

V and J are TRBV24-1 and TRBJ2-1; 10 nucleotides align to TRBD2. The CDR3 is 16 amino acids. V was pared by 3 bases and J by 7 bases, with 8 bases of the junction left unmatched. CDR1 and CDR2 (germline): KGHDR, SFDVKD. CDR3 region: CATSDAGLAVRNEQFF. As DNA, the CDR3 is TGTGCCACCAGTGATGCCGGACTAGCGGTTAGGAATGAGCAGTTCTTC.

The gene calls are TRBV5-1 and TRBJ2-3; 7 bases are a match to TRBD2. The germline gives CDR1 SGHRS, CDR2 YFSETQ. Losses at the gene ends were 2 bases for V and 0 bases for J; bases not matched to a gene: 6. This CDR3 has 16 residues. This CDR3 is CASSFSGGSSTDTQYF. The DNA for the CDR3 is TGCGCCAGCAGCTTCTCGGGGGGATCAAGCACAGATACGCAGTATTTT.

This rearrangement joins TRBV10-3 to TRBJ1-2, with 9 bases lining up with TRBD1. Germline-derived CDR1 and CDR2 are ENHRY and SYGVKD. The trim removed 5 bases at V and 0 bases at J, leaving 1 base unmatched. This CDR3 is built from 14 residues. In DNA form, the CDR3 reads TGTGCCATCAGTAACAGGGGGCCTAACTATGGCTACACCTTC. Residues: CAISNRGPNYGYTF.

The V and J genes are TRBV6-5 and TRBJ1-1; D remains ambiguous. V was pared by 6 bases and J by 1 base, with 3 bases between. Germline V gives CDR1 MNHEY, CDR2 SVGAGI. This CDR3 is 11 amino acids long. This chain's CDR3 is CASRENTEAFF. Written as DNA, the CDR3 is TGTGCCAGCAGAGAGAACACTGAAGCTTTCTTT.

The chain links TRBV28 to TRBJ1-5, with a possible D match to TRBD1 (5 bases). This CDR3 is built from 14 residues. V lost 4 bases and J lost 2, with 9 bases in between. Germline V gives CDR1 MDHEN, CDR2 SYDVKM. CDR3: CASSSGLGNQPQHF. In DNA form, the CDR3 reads TGTGCCAGCAGTTCGGGACTCGGCAATCAGCCCCAGCATTTT. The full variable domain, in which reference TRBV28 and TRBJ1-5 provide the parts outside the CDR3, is DVKVTQSSRYLVKRTGEKVFLECVQDMDHENMFWYRQDPGLGLRLIYFSYDVKMKEKGDIPEGYSVSREKKERFSLILESASTNQTSMYLCASSSGLGNQPQHFGDGTRLSIL.

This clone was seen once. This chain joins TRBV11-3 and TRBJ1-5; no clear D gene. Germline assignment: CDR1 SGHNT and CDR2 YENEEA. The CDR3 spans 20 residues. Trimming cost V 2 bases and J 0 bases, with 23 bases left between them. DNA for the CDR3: TGTGCCAGCAGCTTATGGGTAGACGGATTTCCCCCTTATAGCAATCAGCCCCAGCATTTT. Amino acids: CASSLWVDGFPPYSNQPQHF.

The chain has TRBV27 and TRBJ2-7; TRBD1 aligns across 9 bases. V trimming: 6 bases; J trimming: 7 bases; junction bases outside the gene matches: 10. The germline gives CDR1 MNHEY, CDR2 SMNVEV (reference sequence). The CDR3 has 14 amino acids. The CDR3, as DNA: TGTGCCAGCAGCGGCCGGGACAGGGTGGGAGAGCAGTACTTC. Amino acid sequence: CASSGRDRVGEQYF.